This T cell receptor beta chain was retrieved from a study of blood T cell repertoires in COVID-19. Overall study: Collection of acute and convalescent COVID-19 samples took place in the United States, Italy and Spain. In each case, the material was cDNA or gDNA derived from T cells, B-cell-depleted T cells, or PBMCs.

The CDR3 extends over 11 amino acids. Deletions cut 3 bases from V and 6 bases from J, with 6 bases between. Germline V lookup: CDR1 KGHSH, CDR2 LQKENI. Regarding this clone: Other DNA sequences in the same sample also yield this CDR3.

Profiling relied on immunoSEQ multiplex PCR, and the TCRdb table lists in-frame clones only, not all of them. The profile shows 300,000 to 400,000 clones, approximately 90% of them singletons. Sequencing used peripheral blood. This receptor was obtained from a woman in her forties or fifties with active or convalescent COVID-19. The gene calls are TRBV18 and TRBJ2-7; D ambiguous. The CDR3 spells CASSPSGEQYF. CDR3 coding DNA: TGTGCCAGCTCACCTTCGGGCGAGCAGTACTTC.